This T cell receptor (beta chain) was sequenced during a study of shared clonotypes between healthy human individuals. The CDR3 runs 15 residues. V lost 5 bases to trimming and J lost 2 bases; unmatched junction nucleotides: 6. CDR1 and CDR2 (germline): SGHNT, YENEEA. Method: immunoSEQ multiplex PCR; TCRdb's copy keeps in-frame clones and lacks some. This sample carries about 1.5 million clones, more than 95% of them seen once, and the ten largest clones take over 1%. Sample: naive CD4+ T cells sorted from blood. Subset indicated: CD45RA+ positively selected. The clonotype was recovered from a man aged 25-40 years in good health. This chain links TRBV11-3 with TRBJ2-7; 10 nucleotides line up with TRBD1. DNA of the CDR3: TGTGCCAGCAGCATCGGGACAGGGGAAGCCTACGAGCAGTACTTC. Its translation is CASSIGTGEAYEQYF.